These T cell receptor beta chains were read from a single sample in a study of CD8 T cells in ankylosing spondylitis. TCRdb analysed the 5' RACE reads with MiXCR anew, one entry per CDR3 protein. Among 250,000 to 300,000 distinct CDR3 sequences listed, 15% to 20% were seen once. Sequencing was performed on blood, either unsorted or a sorted T cell fraction (not recorded which). Receptor source: a male donor with ankylosing spondylitis or in good health (not recorded which). Both conserved end residues are part of each CDR3. Size is omitted from some rows. Given values are once, few, many or a class for expanded clones.

size: few
V: TRBV7-9
CDR3: CASSPREVSDTGELFF

size: many
V: TRBV20-1
CDR3: CSASPQGPGTGLYEQYF

size: NA
V: TRBV25-1
CDR3: CASSEYGGKSYNEQFF

size: few
V: TRBV15
CDR3: CATSATKGGELFF

size: many
V: TRBV12-3/TRBV12-4
CDR3: CASSNHLAGVSYNEQFF

size: few
V: TRBV7-8
CDR3: CASSLVVRAAYEQYF

size: NA
V: TRBV6-5
CDR3: CASRYGSEADTQYF

size: NA
V: TRBV12-3/TRBV12-4
CDR3: CASTEQNQETQYF

size: few
V: TRBV7-9
CDR3: CASSSRLAANEQFF

size: NA
V: TRBV4-1
CDR3: CASSQVPGQGDHEQYF

size: NA
V: TRBV29-1
CDR3: CSVEEEAGGPF

size: few
V: TRBV3-1
CDR3: CASSQVVGTGELFF

size: many
V: TRBV7-8
CDR3: CASSRQTGGFTEAFF

size: NA
V: TRBV18
CDR3: CASSPQGDSTDTQYF

size: NA
V: TRBV27
CDR3: CASSQTTWTGIYTDTQYF

size: NA
V: TRBV12-5
CDR3: CASGLEDSSEQYF

size: few
V: TRBV12-3/TRBV12-4
CDR3: CASSYQEVMGQPQHF

size: few
V: TRBV5-1
CDR3: CARRSGLRKNEQFF

size: few
V: TRBV6-5
CDR3: CASSYSRAGGYQETQYF

size: NA
V: TRBV6-5
CDR3: CASRDSGLAGVEQFF

size: NA
V: TRBV6-2/TRBV6-3
CDR3: CASSYPITAGGALDEQFF

size: NA
V: TRBV5-1
CDR3: CASSRGRPNEKLFF